This TCR gamma chain derives from a study of Vδ1+ human thymocytes. Study outcomes and limitations: In the thymus, TRG and TRD repertoires looked highly polyclonal with Gaussian CDR3 lengths. Unlike peripheral blood Vdelta1+ controls, thymic delta-chain sequences included roughly 22% Vdelta2 and few Vdelta3.

Germline V gives CDR1 EGSTGY, CDR2 YDSYTSSV. V lost 2 bases, J lost 10 bases, and 8 bases stayed unmatched. The CDR3 has 12 residues. The template was reverse-transcribed extracted RNA. Multiplex PCR used pooled V-gene forward primers and a constant-region reverse primer to amplify CDR3s. TCRdb called clones anew from the multiplex PCR reads with CATT. Among tens of thousands of gamma-chain clones listed, around 18% were seen once. This clone has only a few counts. Its target is not known. Thymocytes were sorted as CD3+ TCRVdelta1+ TCRVdelta2- after alphabeta T cell depletion. The sample taken for sequencing was Vdelta1+ gamma-delta thymocytes from the thymus. Subset meaning: FACS-sorted CD3+ TCRalphabeta- TCRVdelta1+ TCRVdelta2- thymocytes. The clonotype was recovered from a boy less than two years old who had congenital heart surgery. The chain is built from TRGV4 and TRGJ1 or TRGJ2. CDR3 bases: TGTGCCACCTGGGATGACTTTGTAAAGAAACTCTTT. This encodes CATWDDFVKKLF.